This TCR beta chain was found in a study of tumor-infiltrating lymphocytes in primary liver carcinoma. This clonotype showed up just a few times. Production of TCR beta cDNA used roughly 0.55 ug total RNA together with a constant-region primer. Amplification in three nested multiplex PCR rounds with slightly modified ARM-PCR gave rise to TCR beta libraries. For around 9 cycles apiece, the opening two PCR rounds ran with TRBV1-TRBV30 forward primers and a C-beta reverse primer. Each CDR3 protein gets one entry after TCRdb re-called the multiplex PCR reads with MiXCR. The sample comprises about 22,000 distinct CDR3 sequences, about 80% of which are singletons, and under 45% rests with the top ten. Unsorted bulk tissue of about 20-32 mg yielded co-extracted RNA and DNA. This CDR3 region has 14 residues. V lost 9 bases to trimming and J lost 6 bases, with 19 bases between them. Germline V gene lookup returns CDR1 SGHRS and CDR2 YFSETQ.

This receptor was taken from a woman aged 25 to 39 with primary liver carcinoma and hepatitis B virus infection. Sequenced input: liver tumor tissue from sampling region 1. Subset described: tumor region T1, superior pole. The chain couples TRBV5-1 to TRBJ2-1; possibly TRBD2 for D (6 bases). This chain's CDR3 is CAIRSSAGCNEQFF. DNA of the CDR3: TGCGCCATCAGATCAAGCGCGGGGTGCAATGAGCAGTTCTTC. Full variable domain (remainder filled in from reference TRBV5-1 and TRBJ2-1): KAGVTQTPRYLIKTRGQQVTLSCSPISGHRSVSWYQQTPGQGLQFLFEYFSETQRNKGNFPGRFSGRQFSNSRSEMNVSTLELGDSALYLCAIRSSAGCNEQFFGPGTRLTVL.